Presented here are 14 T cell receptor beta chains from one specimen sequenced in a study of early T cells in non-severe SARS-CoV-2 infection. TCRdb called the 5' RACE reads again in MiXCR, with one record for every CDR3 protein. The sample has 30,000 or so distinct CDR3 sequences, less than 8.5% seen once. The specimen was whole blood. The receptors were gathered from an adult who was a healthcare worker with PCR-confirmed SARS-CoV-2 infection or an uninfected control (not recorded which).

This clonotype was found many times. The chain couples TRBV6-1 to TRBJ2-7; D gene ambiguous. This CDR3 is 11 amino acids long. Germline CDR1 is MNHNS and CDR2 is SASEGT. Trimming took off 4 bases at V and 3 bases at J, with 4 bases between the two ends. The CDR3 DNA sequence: TGTGCCAGCAGTGCCGTCTACGAGCAGTACTTC. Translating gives CASSAVYEQYF.

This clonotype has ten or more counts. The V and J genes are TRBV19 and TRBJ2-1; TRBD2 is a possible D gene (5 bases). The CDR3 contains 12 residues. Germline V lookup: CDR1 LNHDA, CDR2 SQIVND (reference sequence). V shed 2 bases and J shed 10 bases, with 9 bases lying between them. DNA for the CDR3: TGTGCCAGTAGTATACTAGCCGGGGAGCAGTTCTTC. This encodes CASSILAGEQFF.

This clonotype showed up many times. CDR3 bases: TGCAGTGCTAGATTGGGTCCACGGACCTTGAATGAGCAGTTCTTC. This codes for CSARLGPRTLNEQFF. The V and J genes are TRBV20-1 and TRBJ2-1; D is ambiguous. V was pared by 2 bases and J by 7 bases, with 18 bases between. The germline gives CDR1 DFQATT, CDR2 SNEGSKA (reference sequence). This CDR3 is 15 amino acids long.

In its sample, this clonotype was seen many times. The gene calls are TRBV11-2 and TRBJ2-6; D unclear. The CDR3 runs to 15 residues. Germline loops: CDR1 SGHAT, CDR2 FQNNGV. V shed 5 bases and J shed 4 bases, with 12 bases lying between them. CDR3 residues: CASSPGRSGANVLTF. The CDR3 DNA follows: TGTGCCAGCAGCCCGGGTCGGTCCGGGGCCAACGTCCTGACTTTC.

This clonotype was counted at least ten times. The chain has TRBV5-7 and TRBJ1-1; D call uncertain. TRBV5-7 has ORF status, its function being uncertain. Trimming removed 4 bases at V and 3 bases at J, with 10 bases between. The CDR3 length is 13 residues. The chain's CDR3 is CASSRPKDTEAFF. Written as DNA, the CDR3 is TGTGCCAGCAGCCGCCCGAAGGACACTGAAGCTTTCTTT.

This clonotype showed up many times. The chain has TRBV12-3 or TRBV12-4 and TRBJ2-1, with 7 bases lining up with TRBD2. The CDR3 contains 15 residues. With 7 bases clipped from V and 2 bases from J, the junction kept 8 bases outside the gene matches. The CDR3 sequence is CASNAGLAAYNEQFF. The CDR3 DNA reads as TGTGCCAGCAATGCCGGGCTAGCGGCCTACAATGAGCAGTTCTTC.

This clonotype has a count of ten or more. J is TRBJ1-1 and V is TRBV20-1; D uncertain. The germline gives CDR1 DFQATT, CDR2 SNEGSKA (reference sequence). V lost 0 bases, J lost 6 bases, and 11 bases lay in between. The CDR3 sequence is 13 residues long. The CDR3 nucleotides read TGCAGTGCTAGAGATAACGTCGGGGCTGAAGCTTTCTTT. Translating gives CSARDNVGAEAFF.

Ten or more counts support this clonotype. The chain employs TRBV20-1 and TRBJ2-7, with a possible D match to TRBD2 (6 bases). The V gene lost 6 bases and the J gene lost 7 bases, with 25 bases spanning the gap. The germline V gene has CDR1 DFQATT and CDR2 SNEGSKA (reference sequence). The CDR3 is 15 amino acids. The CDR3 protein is CSAPLNPGLPGEQYF. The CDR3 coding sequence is TGCAGTGCCCCTTTGAACCCGGGACTCCCGGGGGAGCAGTACTTC.

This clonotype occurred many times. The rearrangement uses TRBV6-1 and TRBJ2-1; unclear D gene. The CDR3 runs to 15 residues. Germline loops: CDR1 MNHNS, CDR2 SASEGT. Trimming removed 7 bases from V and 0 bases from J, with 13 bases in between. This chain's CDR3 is CASTKDYSSYNEQFF. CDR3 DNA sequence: TGTGCCAGCACCAAGGATTACAGCTCCTACAATGAGCAGTTCTTC.

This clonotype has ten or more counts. Here the CDR3 DNA reads TGCAGTGCCCCACAGGGGTCGGACGGGGAGCTGTTTTTT. Residues: CSAPQGSDGELFF. The J gene is TRBJ2-2, the V gene TRBV20-1; 7 bases fit TRBD1. V was clipped by 6 bases and J by 7 bases; unmatched bases: 8. CDR1 and CDR2 from the germline V gene are DFQATT and SNEGSKA (reference sequence). CDR3 length: 13 residues.

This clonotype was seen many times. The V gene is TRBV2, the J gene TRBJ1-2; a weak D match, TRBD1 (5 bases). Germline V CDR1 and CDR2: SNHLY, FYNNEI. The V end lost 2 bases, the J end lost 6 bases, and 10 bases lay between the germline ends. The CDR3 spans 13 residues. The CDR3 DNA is TGTGCCAGCAGTGAATGGCAGGGTGATGGCTACACCTTC. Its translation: CASSEWQGDGYTF.

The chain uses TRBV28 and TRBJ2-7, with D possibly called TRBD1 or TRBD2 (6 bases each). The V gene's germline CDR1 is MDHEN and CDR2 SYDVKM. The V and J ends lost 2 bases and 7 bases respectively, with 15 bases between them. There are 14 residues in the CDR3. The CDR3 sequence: CASSLGLNQGEQYF. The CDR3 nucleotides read TGTGCCAGCAGTTTAGGACTAAACCAGGGGGAGCAGTACTTC.

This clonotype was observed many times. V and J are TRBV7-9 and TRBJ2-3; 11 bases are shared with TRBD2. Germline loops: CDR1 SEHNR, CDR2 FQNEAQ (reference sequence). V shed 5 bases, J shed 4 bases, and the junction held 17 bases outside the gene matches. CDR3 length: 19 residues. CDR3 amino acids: CASSATGGIAGGPSDTQYF. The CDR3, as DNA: TGTGCCAGCAGCGCAACAGGGGGCATAGCGGGAGGGCCCTCAGATACGCAGTATTTT.

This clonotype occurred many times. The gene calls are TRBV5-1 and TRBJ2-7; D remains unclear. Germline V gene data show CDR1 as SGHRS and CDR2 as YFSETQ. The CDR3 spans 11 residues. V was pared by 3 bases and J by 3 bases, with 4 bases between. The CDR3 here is CASSYDYEQYF. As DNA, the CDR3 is TGCGCCAGCAGCTATGACTACGAGCAGTACTTC.